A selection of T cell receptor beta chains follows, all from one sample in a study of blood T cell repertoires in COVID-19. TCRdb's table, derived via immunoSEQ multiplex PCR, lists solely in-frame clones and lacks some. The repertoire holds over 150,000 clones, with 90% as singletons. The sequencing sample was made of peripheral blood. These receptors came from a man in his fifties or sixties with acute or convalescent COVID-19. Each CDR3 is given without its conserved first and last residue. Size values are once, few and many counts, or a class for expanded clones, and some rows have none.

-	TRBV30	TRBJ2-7	AWRDYSNEQY
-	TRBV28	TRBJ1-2	ASSFWDRNYGYT
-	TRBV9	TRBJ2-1	ASSVDGGLYNEQF
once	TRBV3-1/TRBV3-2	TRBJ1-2	ASSPRDRKINYGYT
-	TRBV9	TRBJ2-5	ASSVEGGKTQY
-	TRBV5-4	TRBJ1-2	ASRTGTGYT
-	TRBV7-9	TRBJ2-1	ASSSPSEEQF
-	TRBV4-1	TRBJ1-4	ASSRAPWEKLF
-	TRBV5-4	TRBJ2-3	ASSLRGVTDTQY
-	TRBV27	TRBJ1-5	ASSQVTGGGIGNQPQH
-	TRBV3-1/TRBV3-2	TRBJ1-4	ASSPPGQLNEKLF
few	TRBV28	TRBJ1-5	ASRTGFQPQH
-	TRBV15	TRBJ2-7	ATSRGRGAIAYEQY
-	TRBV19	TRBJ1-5	ASTGVGAPFSYNQPQH
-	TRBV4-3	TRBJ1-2	ASSSPGAGYT
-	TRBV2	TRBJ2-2	ASSEWEGELF
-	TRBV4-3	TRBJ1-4	ASSQEGGQGGEKLF
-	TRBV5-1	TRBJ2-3	ASRDGSVTDTQY
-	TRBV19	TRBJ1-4	ASSTPTGTGYEKLF
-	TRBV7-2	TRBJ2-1	ASSPIAGDSYNEQF
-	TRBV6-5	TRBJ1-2	ASNSQGVAYGYT
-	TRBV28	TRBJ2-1	ASSYGQGVDEQF
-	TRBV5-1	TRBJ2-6	ASSLEGAGANVLT
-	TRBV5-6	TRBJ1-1	ASSFPTVNTEAF
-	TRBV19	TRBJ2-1	ASIAGREQF
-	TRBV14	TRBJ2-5	ASRPRQVYQETQY
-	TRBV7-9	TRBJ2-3	ASSLSRTDTQY
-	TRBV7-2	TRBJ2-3	ASSFSGTDTQY
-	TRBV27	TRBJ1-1	ASSEHRANTEAF